Below are 18 T cell receptor beta chains sequenced from a single sample in a study of T cells after yellow fever vaccination. One entry per CDR3 protein, called by TCRdb with MiXCR from the 5' RACE reads. This table holds 500,000 to 650,000 distinct CDR3 sequences, about 17% found once. Specimen: PBMCs, collected 5 days after the first yellow fever vaccination. Receptors originate from a man aged 18 to 30 who received the YFV17D yellow fever vaccine.

This clonotype was picked up a small number of times. This chain uses TRBV6-5 with TRBJ1-2; 7 nucleotides line up with TRBD1. Germline lookup yields CDR1 MNHEY and CDR2 SVGAGI. Trimming at V came to 4 bases and at J to 1 base, leaving 6 bases not matched to a gene. The CDR3 consists of 15 residues. CDR3 in DNA: TGTGCCAGCAGTTCGACAGGGACTTTTAACTATGGCTACACCTTC. Encoded protein: CASSSTGTFNYGYTF.

The genes are TRBV11-2 and TRBJ2-2, with 9 bases aligning to TRBD1. The CDR3 consists of 16 residues. The trim removed 0 bases at V and 3 bases at J, leaving 2 bases unmatched. Germline V lookup: CDR1 SGHAT, CDR2 FQNNGV. Written as DNA, the CDR3 is TGTGCCAGCAGCTTAGAACAGGGGGCCTACACCGGGGAGCTGTTTTTT. This sequence encodes CASSLEQGAYTGELFF.

This clonotype was seen a handful of times. This sequence joins TRBV29-1 and TRBJ1-2; no clear D. CDR3 size: 12 residues. The germline V gene has CDR1 SQVTM and CDR2 ANQGSEA. The ends were cut back, 7 bases at V and 8 bases at J, with 17 bases in the middle. The CDR3 bases are TGCAGCGCCCCTGTTGTTGGTCGCGGCTACACCTTC. Its translation: CSAPVVGRGYTF.

The V and J genes are TRBV5-1 and TRBJ2-1; D assignment may be TRBD1 or TRBD2 (5 bases each). V was shortened by 7 bases and J by 2 bases, with 13 bases between the two germline ends. This CDR3 is 14 amino acids long. Germline loops: CDR1 SGHRS, CDR2 YFSETQ. DNA for the CDR3: TGCGCCAGCTTCGTCAGGGACGCCTACAATGAGCAGTTCTTC. It encodes CASFVRDAYNEQFF. Looking up the rest from reference TRBV5-1 and TRBJ2-1 gives the full variable domain: KAGVTQTPRYLIKTRGQQVTLSCSPISGHRSVSWYQQTPGQGLQFLFEYFSETQRNKGNFPGRFSGRQFSNSRSEMNVSTLELGDSALYLCASFVRDAYNEQFFGPGTRLTVL.

This clonotype was recorded a few times. The V and J genes are TRBV9 and TRBJ2-3, with 7 bases aligning to TRBD2. The CDR3 is made up of 15 amino acids. Looked up from germline, CDR1 is SGDLS and CDR2 is YYNGEE. V lost 0 bases to trimming and J lost 0 bases; unmatched junction nucleotides: 1. The CDR3 nucleotides are TGTGCCAGCAGCGTAGCCGGGGGGAGCACAGATACGCAGTATTTT. Protein: CASSVAGGSTDTQYF.

This clonotype came up a few times. The rearrangement uses TRBV7-9 and TRBJ2-7; unclear D gene. V lost 4 bases and J lost 7, with 14 bases in between. Germline V gene lookup returns CDR1 SEHNR and CDR2 FQNEAQ (reference sequence). This CDR3 is 13 amino acids long. CDR3: CASSSQRTGEQYF. CDR3 coding DNA: TGTGCCAGCAGCTCCCAACGCACTGGGGAGCAGTACTTC.

There are a few counts of this clonotype. V usage is TRBV4-3 and J usage is TRBJ1-6, with a tentative D call TRBD1 (5 bases). V shed 0 bases and J shed 10 bases, with 16 bases lying between them. Germline loops: CDR1 LGHNA, CDR2 YSLEER. The CDR3 length is 16 residues. The CDR3 is CASSQDRYGGSSPLHF. The CDR3 nucleotides are TGCGCCAGCAGCCAAGATAGGTACGGGGGAAGCTCACCCCTCCACTTT.

The chain carries TRBV5-4 and TRBJ2-5, with 8 bases identical to TRBD2. CDR3 length: 17 amino acids. In germline, CDR1 is SGHNT, CDR2 YYREEE (reference sequence). The J segment lost 1 base and the V segment lost 2 bases, leaving 10 bases of the junction unmatched. The CDR3 DNA reads as TGTGCCAGCAGCTTCGGTGGTAGCGGGGCAACCCAAGAGACCCAGTACTTC. Protein: CASSFGGSGATQETQYF.

The chain recombines TRBV30 with TRBJ2-1; D unclear. The CDR3 length is 12 residues. V shed 3 bases and J shed 2 bases, with 5 bases lying between them. Germline-derived CDR1 and CDR2 are GTSNPN and SVGIG (reference sequence). The chain's CDR3 is CAWSSTYNEQFF. CDR3 DNA: TGTGCCTGGAGCAGCACCTACAATGAGCAGTTCTTC.

This clonotype was seen a handful of times. The J gene is TRBJ2-7, the V gene TRBV3-1; the D gene is possibly TRBD1 (5 bases). CDR1 LGHDT and CDR2 YNNKEL come from the germline V gene (reference sequence). V lost 0 bases and J lost 7, with 13 bases in between. CDR3 length equals 14 residues. DNA for the CDR3: TGTGCCAGCAGCCAAGATCCCGCCAAGGGGGAGCAGTACTTC. As protein: CASSQDPAKGEQYF.

This clonotype was seen many times. The gene calls are TRBV7-9 and TRBJ2-1; the D gene is possibly TRBD1 (6 bases). V was pared by 1 base and J by 4 bases, with 8 bases between. The CDR3 spans 14 residues. Per the germline V gene, CDR1 is SEHNR and CDR2 is FQNEAQ (reference sequence). The CDR3 is CASSLEGGYNEQFF. DNA for the CDR3: TGTGCCAGCAGCTTAGAAGGGGGATACAATGAGCAGTTCTTC. The variable domain in full, completed from reference TRBV7-9 and TRBJ2-1, reads DTGVSQNPRHKITKRGQNVTFRCDPISEHNRLYWYRQTLGQGPEFLTYFQNEAQLEKSRLLSDRFSAERPKGSFSTLEIQRTEQGDSAMYLCASSLEGGYNEQFFGPGTRLTVL.

The chain employs TRBV6-2 or TRBV6-3 and TRBJ1-5; D is perhaps TRBD1 (6 bases). The CDR3 has 15 residues. Trimming pared 6 bases from V and 6 bases from J, leaving 18 bases between. CDR1 MNHEY and CDR2 SVGEGT come from the germline V gene. The CDR3 loop is CASSSGTREVQPQHF. CDR3 bases: TGTGCCAGCAGCTCCGGGACAAGGGAGGTTCAGCCCCAGCATTTT.

The gene calls are TRBV5-6 and TRBJ2-2; D assignment may be TRBD1 or TRBD2 (6 bases each). The CDR3 contains 16 residues. Germline V gene sequence: CDR1 SGHDT, CDR2 YYEEEE. V gave up 3 bases and J gave up 4 bases, with 16 bases separating them. The CDR3: CASSWGRGMSTGELFF. Here the CDR3 DNA reads TGTGCCAGCAGCTGGGGGCGGGGTATGAGCACCGGGGAGCTGTTTTTT.

J is TRBJ1-2 and V is TRBV20-1; D gene ambiguous. The CDR3 consists of 14 residues. With 7 bases removed from V and 5 bases from J, the gap between germline ends came to 20 bases. Germline loops: CDR1 DFQATT, CDR2 SNEGSKA (reference sequence). CDR3 DNA: TGCAGTGGGAGGGTGGACCCGCGGTCATATGGCTACACCTTC. Translated, it gives CSGRVDPRSYGYTF.

This clonotype has only a few counts. The chain uses TRBV27 and TRBJ1-6; tentative D call: TRBD1 (5 bases). This CDR3 has 16 residues. The V gene's germline CDR1 is MNHEY and CDR2 SMNVEV (reference sequence). The germline V and J ends were trimmed by 5 bases and 7 bases, with 18 bases remaining between them. The CDR3 reads CASSLLGTAINSPLHF. CDR3 nucleotides: TGTGCCAGCAGTCTTCTCGGGACCGCAATAAATTCACCCCTCCACTTT.

The sample holds a few counts of this clonotype. The chain has TRBV27 and TRBJ2-3; D gene unclear. CDR3 length equals 15 residues. Germline V gives CDR1 MNHEY, CDR2 SMNVEV (reference sequence). V gave up 2 bases and J gave up 2 bases, with 11 bases separating them. In DNA, the CDR3 is TGTGCCAGCAGTTTAACGGGTACCCTCACAGATACGCAGTATTTT. Translated, it gives CASSLTGTLTDTQYF.

This clonotype was found a few times. The genes are TRBV12-3 or TRBV12-4 and TRBJ1-5; possibly TRBD1 for D (6 bases). Trimming stripped 3 bases from V and 6 bases from J, with 18 bases between. The CDR3 runs 16 residues. This chain's CDR3 is CASSLIFGGQSQPQHF. For the CDR3, the DNA is TGTGCCAGCAGTTTGATATTCGGGGGGCAAAGTCAGCCCCAGCATTTT.

This clonotype was observed at least ten times. The chain recombines TRBV7-2 with TRBJ2-3; TRBD1 matches 9 bases. The CDR3 is 15 residues long. Germline trimming cut 3 bases from V and 6 bases from J; bases unmatched to any gene: 7. Germline V gene sequence: CDR1 SGHTA, CDR2 FQGNSA. The CDR3 DNA follows: TGTGCCAGCAGCTTGGGACAGGGTGGGGGCGATACGCAGTATTTT. Its translation: CASSLGQGGGDTQYF.